These 21 T cell receptor beta chains share one sample of origin, sequenced in a study of tumor-infiltrating lymphocytes in primary liver carcinoma. RNA isolated from unsorted whole blood supplied the blood RNA, with germline DNA also extracted. The investigators made TCR beta cDNA from around 540 ng total RNA, using a constant-region primer. Three nested multiplex PCR rounds of slightly modified ARM-PCR generated TCR beta libraries. TRBV1-TRBV30 forward primers and a C-beta reverse primer were used in the first two PCR rounds, which each ran for about 9 cycles. TCRdb called the multiplex PCR reads again in MiXCR, with one record for every CDR3 protein. The table shows 180,000 or so distinct CDR3 sequences, with less than 65% occurring only once. The sample taken for sequencing was peripheral blood. Receptors were obtained from a man aged 35-49 years with primary liver carcinoma and hepatitis B virus infection.

A remark on this clonotype: This sequence may be a read error, since a much larger clone differs from it by one base. This rearrangement joins TRBV6-5 to TRBJ2-3; D is possibly TRBD2 (6 bases). Trimming took 2 bases from V and 5 from J, leaving 11 bases between them. The CDR3 is 14 amino acids. Looked up from germline, CDR1 is MNHEY and CDR2 is SVGAGI. CDR3 sequence reads: CASSYAGWRDTQYF. CDR3 bases: TGTGCCAGCAGTTACGCGGGATGGAGAGATACGCAGTATTTT.

This chain links TRBV5-4 with TRBJ1-1, with D uncertain. This CDR3 has 14 residues. The ends were cut back, 4 bases at V and 2 bases at J, with 12 bases in the middle. CDR1 and CDR2 from the germline V gene are SGHNT and YYREEE (reference sequence). CDR3 protein: CASSPETYNTEAFF. The CDR3, as DNA: TGTGCCAGCAGCCCCGAGACATACAACACTGAAGCTTTCTTT. Using reference TRBV5-4 and TRBJ1-1 for the parts outside the CDR3, the full variable domain is ETGVTQSPTHLIKTRGQQVTLRCSSQSGHNTVSWYQQALGQGPQFIFQYYREEENGRGNFPPRFSGLQFPNYSSELNVNALELDDSALYLCASSPETYNTEAFFGQGTRLTVV.

The rearrangement joins TRBV7-9 to TRBJ2-3; TRBD1 aligns across 7 bases. Germline loops: CDR1 SEHNR, CDR2 FQNEAQ (reference sequence). The CDR3 sequence is 16 residues long. V shed 5 bases, J shed 2 bases, and the junction held 10 bases outside the gene matches. Here the CDR3 reads CASSRQGALSTDTQYF. Written as DNA, the CDR3 is TGTGCCAGCAGCCGACAGGGAGCTTTATCCACAGATACGCAGTATTTT.

The chain links TRBV4-2 to TRBJ2-2, with D uncertain. V was shortened by 1 base and J by 1 base, with 1 base between the two germline ends. Germline V gene lookup returns CDR1 LGHNA and CDR2 YNFKEQ. The CDR3 consists of 13 residues. The CDR3 sequence is CASSQGNTGELFF. The CDR3, as DNA: TGTGCCAGCAGCCAAGGGAACACCGGGGAGCTGTTTTTT.

V is TRBV7-8 and J is TRBJ2-1; D possibly uses TRBD1 or TRBD2 (5 bases each). The CDR3 has 12 amino acids. V was clipped by 5 bases and J by 9 bases, with 11 bases between them. Germline V gene sequence: CDR1 SGHVS, CDR2 FQNEAQ. CDR3 protein: CASSREGREQFF. DNA for the CDR3: TGTGCCAGCAGCAGAGAGGGACGTGAGCAGTTCTTC.

A remark on this clonotype: Relative to the germline gene, one junction end is altered; a read error may explain this. The chain links TRBV7-9 to TRBJ2-4; 11 bases map to TRBD2. The CDR3 spans 15 residues. CDR1 and CDR2 from the germline V gene are SEHNR and FQNEAQ (reference sequence). Written as DNA, the CDR3 is TGTGCCAGCAGCTTAGGAACTAGCGGGAGCTTTTTAGGGGACTTC. Encoded protein: CASSLGTSGSFLGDF.

In this sample, this clonotype turned up a few times. The chain combines TRBV12-3 or TRBV12-4 with TRBJ1-1, with 7 bases lining up with TRBD1. CDR3 length: 13 amino acids. The V and J ends lost 3 bases and 6 bases, in that order; junction bases with no gene match: 4. CDR3 in amino acids: CASSFRQGPEAFF. In nucleotides, the CDR3 is TGTGCCAGCAGTTTTCGACAGGGACCTGAAGCTTTCTTT.

This clonotype was found many times. This chain links TRBV7-9 with TRBJ2-5; 10 bases are shared with TRBD1. CDR1 SEHNR and CDR2 FQNEAQ come from the germline V gene (reference sequence). The CDR3 consists of 16 residues. The trim removed 4 bases at V and 2 bases at J, leaving 7 bases unmatched. The CDR3 here is CASSSRDRGTQETQYF. CDR3 nucleotides: TGTGCCAGCAGCTCACGGGACAGGGGAACGCAAGAGACCCAGTACTTC.

Comment on this clonotype: Being one base from a much bigger clone, this may be a read error. The V gene is TRBV5-6, the J gene TRBJ1-2; no definite D call. This CDR3 contains 16 residues. With 1 base removed from V and 8 bases from J, the gap between germline ends came to 21 bases. Germline V lookup: CDR1 SGHDT, CDR2 YYEEEE. The CDR3 DNA follows: TGTGCCAGCAGCTTGCGAGGTGTGGGGTTAATCGTCGGCTACACCTTC. This gives the protein CASSLRGVGLIVGYTF.

The rearrangement uses TRBV10-3 and TRBJ2-3; TRBD2 matches 8 bases. The CDR3 is 17 amino acids. Germline CDR1 is ENHRY and CDR2 is SYGVKD. V shed 3 bases and J 0 bases; nucleotides not matched to a gene: 8. CDR3 DNA: TGTGCCATCAGTGATCTAGTTCCTAGCGGGAGCACAGATACGCAGTATTTT. Protein sequence: CAISDLVPSGSTDTQYF.

V is TRBV7-8 and J is TRBJ2-1; 9 nucleotides agree with TRBD2. The CDR3 totals 13 residues. Germline loops: CDR1 SGHVS, CDR2 FQNEAQ. The junction had 12 bases not matched to a gene; V was cut back by 5 bases and J by 16 bases. The CDR3 reads CASSLGLAITGFF. CDR3 coding DNA: TGTGCCAGCAGCCTTGGACTAGCGATCACCGGATTCTTC.

This clonotype occurred many times. The chain is built from TRBV11-2 and TRBJ2-7, with a weak D call TRBD2 (5 bases). This CDR3 contains 14 residues. CDR1 and CDR2 (germline): SGHAT, FQNNGV. V lost 3 bases and J lost 6, with 15 bases in between. CDR3 amino acids: CASSFLTRGAEQYF. The CDR3 DNA is TGTGCCAGCAGCTTCTTAACCCGGGGTGCCGAGCAGTACTTC. The complete variable domain, with remaining parts taken from reference TRBV11-2 and TRBJ2-7, reads EAGVAQSPRYKIIEKRQSVAFWCNPISGHATLYWYQQILGQGPKLLIQFQNNGVVDDSQLPKDRFSAERLKGVDSTLKIQPAKLEDSAVYLCASSFLTRGAEQYFGPGTRLTVT.

This clonotype was detected only a few times. This chain connects TRBV28 to TRBJ1-2; D unclear. Germline CDR1 is MDHEN and CDR2 is SYDVKM. This CDR3 comprises 11 residues. CDR3 nucleotide sequence: TGTGTGGCCAGTGACAAGTATGGCTACACCTTC. Translating it yields CVASDKYGYTF.

Concerning this clonotype: Here the CDR3 omits its conserved ending phenylalanine or tryptophan, so a read error is the likely source. The rearrangement joins TRBV7-9 to TRBJ2-4; no clear D gene. Between the trimmed V and J ends, which lost 1 base and 0 bases, there was a span of 10 bases. This CDR3 region has 16 residues. From germline, CDR1 is SEHNR and CDR2 FQNEAQ (reference sequence). The CDR3 DNA follows: TGTGCCAGCAGCTTAGAGGCAACCCTAGCCAAAAACATTCAGTACCTC. Residues: CASSLEATLAKNIQYL.

The sample holds a few counts of this clonotype. DNA of the CDR3: TGTGCCAGCAGTAACGACAGGGGAGCCTACGAGCAGTACTTC. This translates into CASSNDRGAYEQYF. This chain links TRBV6-5 with TRBJ2-7, with 8 bases matching TRBD1. V dropped 5 bases and J dropped 2; count of bases not matched to a gene: 5. Germline V gene sequence: CDR1 MNHEY, CDR2 SVGAGI. The length of the CDR3 is 14 residues.

This clonotype was seen many times. The gene calls are TRBV4-2 and TRBJ1-6, with a weak D call TRBD1 (6 bases). The CDR3 loop spans 16 amino acids. With 5 bases removed from V and 8 bases from J, the gap between germline ends came to 19 bases. From germline, CDR1 is LGHNA and CDR2 YNFKEQ. The CDR3 DNA follows: TGTGCCAGCAGCGAATCCCGAGGGGGGGCTTATTCACCCCTCCACTTT. Translated: CASSESRGGAYSPLHF.

The chain has TRBV6-6 and TRBJ2-6; D is perhaps TRBD2 (5 bases). Germline V gene lookup returns CDR1 MNHNY and CDR2 SVGAGI (reference sequence). The CDR3 has 18 amino acids. Trimming stripped 2 bases from V and 0 bases from J, with 14 bases between. Here the CDR3 DNA reads TGTGCCAGCAGTTACGAGGGTTTCCTAAGCTCTGGGGCCAACGTCCTGACTTTC. It translates to CASSYEGFLSSGANVLTF.

J is TRBJ2-3 and V is TRBV6-1, with 12 bases lining up with TRBD1. V trimming: 7 bases; J trimming: 2 bases; junction bases outside the gene matches: 10. In germline, CDR1 is MNHNS, CDR2 SASEGT. The CDR3 totals 17 residues. Here the CDR3 DNA reads TGTGCCAGCAACTATATGGGACAGGGGGCCTTCACAGATACGCAGTATTTT. Protein: CASNYMGQGAFTDTQYF.

As regards this clonotype: Being one base from a much bigger clone, this may be a read error. Because the CDR3 is missing its conserved closing phenylalanine or tryptophan, this is likely a read error. The V gene is TRBV12-3 or TRBV12-4, the J gene TRBJ2-5; 7 bases match TRBD1. The CDR3 is made up of 13 amino acids. Unmatched junction bases numbered 3, after V lost 6 bases and J lost 2 bases. This CDR3 reads CASSWTGQETQYL. CDR3 in DNA: TGTGCCAGCAGCTGGACAGGTCAAGAGACCCAGTACTTA.

This clonotype turned up a few times. CDR3 sequence reads: CASRIGTSSYNEQFF. The CDR3 nucleotides are TGTGCCAGCAGAATCGGGACTAGCAGTTACAATGAGCAGTTCTTC. The gene calls are TRBV6-5 and TRBJ2-1; 9 positions agree with TRBD2. Trimming removed 6 bases from V and 4 bases from J; junction bases left unmatched: 7. The CDR3 has 15 residues. The V gene's germline CDR1 is MNHEY and CDR2 SVGAGI.

The CDR3 region is CANGQPTDTQYF. DNA for the CDR3: TGTGCCAACGGACAGCCCACAGATACGCAGTATTTT. The chain links TRBV5-4 to TRBJ2-3; D is possibly TRBD1 (6 bases). V lost 9 bases and J lost 2, with 10 bases in between. This CDR3 is built from 12 residues. Germline-derived CDR1 and CDR2 are SGHNT and YYREEE (reference sequence). Variable domain in full (rest from reference TRBV5-4 and TRBJ2-3): ETGVTQSPTHLIKTRGQQVTLRCSSQSGHNTVSWYQQALGQGPQFIFQYYREEENGRGNFPPRFSGLQFPNYSSELNVNALELDDSALYLCANGQPTDTQYFGPGTRLTVL.